The T cell receptor (beta chain) under discussion was sequenced for a study of T-cell reconstitution after alpha-beta-depleted transplantation in children. Germline V gene data show CDR1 as MNHEY and CDR2 as SMNVEV (reference sequence). This CDR3 spans 13 amino acids. With 3 bases removed from V and 5 bases from J, the gap between germline ends came to 10 bases. Researchers prepared the TCRbeta library using unique molecular identifiers, the study reports. TCRdb recomputed calls from the PCR reads with MiXCR, one row per CDR3 protein. This sample has roughly 500,000 distinct CDR3 sequences, with roughly 18% found just once.

The sample here was PBMCs from the stem cell graft donor, taken from the stem cell graft. The TCR originated in a human donor who donated a stem cell graft to a child with acute lymphoblastic leukemia. The chain recombines TRBV27 with TRBJ1-2, with D unresolved. The CDR3 DNA is TGTGCCAGCAGTTTCCAGAGTTCGTATGGCTACACCTTC. Its protein product is CASSFQSSYGYTF.